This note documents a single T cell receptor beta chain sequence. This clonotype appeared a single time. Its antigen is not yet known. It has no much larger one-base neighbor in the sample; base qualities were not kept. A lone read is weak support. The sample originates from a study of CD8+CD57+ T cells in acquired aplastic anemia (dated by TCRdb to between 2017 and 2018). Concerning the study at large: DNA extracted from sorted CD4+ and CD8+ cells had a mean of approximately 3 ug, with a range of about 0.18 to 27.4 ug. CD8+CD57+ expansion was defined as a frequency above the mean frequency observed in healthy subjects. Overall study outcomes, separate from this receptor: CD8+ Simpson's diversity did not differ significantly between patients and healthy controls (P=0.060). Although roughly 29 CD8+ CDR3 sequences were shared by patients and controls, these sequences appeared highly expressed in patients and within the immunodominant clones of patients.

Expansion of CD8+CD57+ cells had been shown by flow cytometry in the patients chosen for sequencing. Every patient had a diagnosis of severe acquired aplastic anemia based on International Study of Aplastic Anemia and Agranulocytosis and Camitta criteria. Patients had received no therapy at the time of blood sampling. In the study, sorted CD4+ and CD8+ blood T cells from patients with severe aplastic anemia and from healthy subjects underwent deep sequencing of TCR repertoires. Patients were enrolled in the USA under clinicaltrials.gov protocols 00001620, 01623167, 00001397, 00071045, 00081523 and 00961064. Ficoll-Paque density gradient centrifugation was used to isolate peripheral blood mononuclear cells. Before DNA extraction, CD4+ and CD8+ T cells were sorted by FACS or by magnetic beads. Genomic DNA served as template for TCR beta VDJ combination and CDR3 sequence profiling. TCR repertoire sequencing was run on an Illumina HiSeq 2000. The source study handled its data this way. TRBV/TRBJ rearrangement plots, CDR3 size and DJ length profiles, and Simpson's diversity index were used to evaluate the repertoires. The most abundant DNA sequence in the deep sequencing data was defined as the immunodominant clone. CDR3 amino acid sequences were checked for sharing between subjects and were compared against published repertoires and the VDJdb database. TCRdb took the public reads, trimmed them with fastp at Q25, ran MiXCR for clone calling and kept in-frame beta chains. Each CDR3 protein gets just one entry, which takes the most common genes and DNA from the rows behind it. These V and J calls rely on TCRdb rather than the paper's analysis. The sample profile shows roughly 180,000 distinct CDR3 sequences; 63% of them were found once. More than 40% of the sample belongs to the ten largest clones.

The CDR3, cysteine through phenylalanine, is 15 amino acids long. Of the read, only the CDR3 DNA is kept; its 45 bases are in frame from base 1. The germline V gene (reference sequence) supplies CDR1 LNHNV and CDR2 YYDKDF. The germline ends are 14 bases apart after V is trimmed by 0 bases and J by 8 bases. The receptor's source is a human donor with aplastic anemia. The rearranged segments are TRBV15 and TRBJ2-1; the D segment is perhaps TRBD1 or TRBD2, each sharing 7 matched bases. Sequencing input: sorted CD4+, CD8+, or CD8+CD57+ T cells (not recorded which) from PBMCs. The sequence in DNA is TGTGCCACCAGCAGAGACCAGGGGGGGTGGGATGAGCAGTTCTTC. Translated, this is CATSRDQGGWDEQFF. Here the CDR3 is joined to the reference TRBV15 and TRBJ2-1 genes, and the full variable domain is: DAMVIQNPRYQVTQFGKPVTLSCSQTLNHNVMYWYQQKSSQAPKLLFHYYDKDFNNEADTPDNFQSRRPNTSFCFLDIRSPGLGDTAMYLCATSRDQGGWDEQFFGPGTRLTVL.